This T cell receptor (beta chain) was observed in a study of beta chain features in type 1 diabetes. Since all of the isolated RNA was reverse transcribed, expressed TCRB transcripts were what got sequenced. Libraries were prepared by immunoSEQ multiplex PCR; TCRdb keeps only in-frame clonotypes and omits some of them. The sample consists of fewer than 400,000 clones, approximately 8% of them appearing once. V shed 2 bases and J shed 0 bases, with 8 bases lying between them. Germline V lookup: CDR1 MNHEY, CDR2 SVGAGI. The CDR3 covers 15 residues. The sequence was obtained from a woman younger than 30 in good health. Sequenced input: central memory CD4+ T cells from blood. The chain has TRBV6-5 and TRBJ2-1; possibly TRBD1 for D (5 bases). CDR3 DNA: TGTGCCAGCAGTTACGGCGGACACTCCTACAATGAGCAGTTCTTC. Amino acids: CASSYGGHSYNEQFF.